This T cell receptor (beta chain) comes out of a study of T-cell reconstitution after alpha-beta-depleted transplantation in children. Per germline, CDR1 KGHDR and CDR2 SFDVKD. Trimming shortened V by 5 bases and J by 7 bases, and 11 bases separated the two germline ends. This CDR3 spans 13 amino acids. Molecular barcoding with unique molecular identifiers was used for the TCRbeta library. TCRdb itself ran the PCR reads through MiXCR, one entry per CDR3 protein. The top ten hold approximately 39% of the sample, which has a few hundred thousand distinct CDR3 sequences, about a quarter seen once. This TCR came from a boy under three years old with Wiskott-Aldrich syndrome, due to receive a stem cell transplant. This specimen was PBMCs, taken before TCRalphabeta/CD19-depleted stem cell transplant. The chain joins TRBV24-1 to TRBJ2-1, with a possible D match to TRBD1 (5 bases). The CDR3 nucleotides are TGTGCCACCAGTGGGGGCGCATGGAATGAGCAGTTCTTC. Translated: CATSGGAWNEQFF.